The T cell receptor beta chain described here comes from a study of human T cells and chemical hapten exposure. Study-level background: Recorded diagnoses among the mostly female patients were alopecia areata, totalis or universalis. Study-level points and caveats: Having alopecia, the donors may differ immunologically from healthy people.

This clonotype occurred a few times. The antigen remains unidentified. During construction of the library, unique molecular identifiers were attached to individual cDNA molecules for quantitative, reproducible TCR counting. TCRdb itself ran the RACE reads through MiXCR, one entry per CDR3 protein. Of 380,000 or so distinct CDR3 sequences listed, roughly 5% are singletons. Germline-derived CDR1 and CDR2 are DFQATT and SNEGSKA (reference sequence). This CDR3 has 15 amino acids. Trimming left V 3 bases short and J 7 bases short, with 19 bases between. The time point here: patch test 1, 2 weeks after DPC sensitization. Documented treatment: therapeutic diphenylcyclopropenone sensitization with weekly scalp DPC. Whole blood that had not been fractionated was the source of extracted total RNA.

The TCR originated in a woman between 50 and 59 years old with alopecia areata. Some clones in this sample may be carry-over from other donors' samples. This chain links TRBV20-1 with TRBJ2-1; a possible D gene is TRBD2 (5 bases). The sample was whole blood, taken in connection with sensitization to the hapten diphenylcyclopropenone (DPC). The CDR3: CSARTSPLDRNEQFF. CDR3 DNA sequence: TGCAGTGCTAGGACCTCCCCACTAGATCGGAATGAGCAGTTCTTC.